A selection of T cell receptor beta chains follows, all from one sample in a study of T cells after yellow fever vaccination. TCRdb independently ran MiXCR on the 5' RACE reads; one entry per CDR3 protein. The sample records about 350,000 distinct CDR3 sequences, approximately 10% being singletons. The sequencing used PBMCs, collected on the day of the first yellow fever vaccination. All receptors derive from a man aged 18 to 35 who received the YFV17D yellow fever vaccine. Both conserved end residues are part of each CDR3. The D gene is left open where the match is weak. A row's size may be missing; if present it is once, few, many or a size class.

J gene | D gene | clone size | V gene | CDR3 length | CDR3 DNA | CDR3 protein
TRBJ2-3 | TRBD2 | . | TRBV6-1 | 17 | TGTGCCAGCAGACCACGGGGACTAGCGGGGGGTGCAGATACGCAGTATTTT | CASRPRGLAGGADTQYF
TRBJ2-3 | . | . | TRBV10-3 | 16 | TGTGCCATCAGTGAGGGGCAAAGGAGGTTCACAGATACGCAGTATTTT | CAISEGQRRFTDTQYF
TRBJ2-2 | TRBD2 | few | TRBV4-1 | 18 | TGCGCCAGCAGCCAGGCCCTAGCGGGGGGGCAAAACACCGGGGAGCTGTTTTTT | CASSQALAGGQNTGELFF
TRBJ2-2 | . | . | TRBV7-2 | 13 | TGTGCCAGCAGCTCCTGGGCCACCGGGGAGCTGTTTTTT | CASSSWATGELFF
TRBJ2-3 | . | few | TRBV6-5 | 14 | TGTGCCAGCAGTTACGGGGTTTCTGGAGATACGCAGTATTTT | CASSYGVSGDTQYF
TRBJ2-2 | TRBD1 | few | TRBV6-5 | 17 | TGTGCCAGCAGTTACGGTGTCAGGGGGTTTAACACCGGGGAGCTGTTTTTT | CASSYGVRGFNTGELFF
TRBJ2-1 | TRBD2 | . | TRBV12-5 | 19 | TGTGCTAGTGGTTTGGCAGCGGGACTAGCGGGGGGGACATACAATGAGCAGTTCTTC | CASGLAAGLAGGTYNEQFF
TRBJ2-2 | . | few | TRBV13 | 22 | TGTGCCAAAGACCCAAGCAATGGGCAAGGTCCTTATCCCTCGAGGGACACCGGGGAGCTGTTTTTT | CAKDPSNGQGPYPSRDTGELFF
TRBJ1-4 | . | few | TRBV10-3 | 16 | TGTGCCATCAGTGAGTCCCTCTCGGCGACTAATGAAAAACTGTTTTTT | CAISESLSATNEKLFF
TRBJ2-2 | TRBD1 | few | TRBV7-2 | 13 | TGTGCCAGCAGAACACAGGGGAATAGGGAGCTGTTTTTT | CASRTQGNRELFF
TRBJ1-1 | TRBD1 | . | TRBV5-1 | 14 | TGCGCCAGCAGCGGGAGGACAGGGGGCACTGAAGCTTTCTTT | CASSGRTGGTEAFF
TRBJ2-5 | . | few | TRBV29-1 | 10 | TGCAGCGGCCGTAGAGAGACCCAGTACTTC | CSGRRETQYF
TRBJ2-3 | TRBD1 | few | TRBV5-4 | 15 | TGTGCCAGCAGCTTTAGAGGGGGCCGCACAGATACGCAGTATTTT | CASSFRGGRTDTQYF
TRBJ2-1 | . | many | TRBV29-1 | 17 | TGCAGCGCTGGGTCGGGCGAAAAGACGAGCTCCTACAATGAGCAGTTCTTC | CSAGSGEKTSSYNEQFF
TRBJ2-3 | . | few | TRBV6-1 | 15 | TGTGCCAGCAGCCTCGGGGGGCATAGCACAGATACGCAGTATTTT | CASSLGGHSTDTQYF
TRBJ1-4 | . | many | TRBV12-3/TRBV12-4 | 15 | TGTGCCAGCAGTTCCCTTCACAGAAAGAGGGAAAAACTGTTTTTT | CASSSLHRKREKLFF
TRBJ1-2 | . | . | TRBV4-1 | 16 | TGCGCCAGCAGCCAAGCCTCCCCGGGATTCGACTATGGCTACACCTTC | CASSQASPGFDYGYTF
TRBJ2-2 | . | once | TRBV24-1 | 13 | TGTGCCACCAGTGAACACAGGACCGGAGAGCTGTTTTTT | CATSEHRTGELFF
TRBJ1-1 | . | few | TRBV29-1 | 13 | TGCAGCGTTAGGCAGGACCCAAACACTGAAGCTTTCTTT | CSVRQDPNTEAFF
TRBJ2-2 | TRBD1 | many | TRBV7-8 | 15 | TGTGCCAGCAGCCTACGGACAGGGGGGTCCGGGGAGCTGTTTTTT | CASSLRTGGSGELFF
TRBJ2-5 | . | many | TRBV7-3 | 14 | TGTGCCAGCAGCTTAACGGGGCTAACAGAGACCCAGTACTTC | CASSLTGLTETQYF
TRBJ2-1 | TRBD1 | few | TRBV5-4 | 14 | TGTGCCAGCAGCTTCGGGACAGGGAGCGATGAGCAGTTCTTC | CASSFGTGSDEQFF
TRBJ1-6 | . | . | TRBV5-1 | 15 | TGCGCCAGCAGCCCCAGACCAGGAGGGGACTCACCCCTCCACTTT | CASSPRPGGDSPLHF
TRBJ2-7 | . | . | TRBV27 | 13 | TGTGCCAGCAGTCCCTTCACAGGGAGCGAGCAGTACTTC | CASSPFTGSEQYF
TRBJ2-1 | TRBD2 | . | TRBV9 | 16 | TGTGCCAGCAGCGAGGCGGGGGGGAGCTCCTACAATGAGCAGTTCTTC | CASSEAGGSSYNEQFF
TRBJ1-5 | . | . | TRBV12-3/TRBV12-4 | 16 | TGTGCCAGCAGTTCCTCGGGAGGGTGGATCGATCAGCCCCAGCATTTT | CASSSSGGWIDQPQHF
TRBJ2-5 | . | many | TRBV29-1 | 12 | TGCAGCGTTGAGCGGGGCCAAGAGACCCAGTACTTC | CSVERGQETQYF
TRBJ2-2 | . | few | TRBV5-1 | 14 | TGCGCCAGCAGCTTGCGGGGCGCCACCGGGGAGCTGTTTTTT | CASSLRGATGELFF
TRBJ1-1 | TRBD1 | . | TRBV6-1 | 13 | TGTGCCAGCAGTAGGACAGGGGCCACTGAAGCTTTCTTT | CASSRTGATEAFF
TRBJ2-3 | . | few | TRBV12-3/TRBV12-4 | 16 | TGTGCCAGCAGCTTAGGGGACTACAGGGATCCCGATACGCAGTATTTT | CASSLGDYRDPDTQYF
TRBJ1-2 | . | few | TRBV29-1 | 10 | TGCAGCGTTGAGGGGGGCGGCTACACCTTC | CSVEGGGYTF
TRBJ2-1 | . | many | TRBV24-1 | 15 | TGTGCCACCAGTGATTTGGGGGGGGCGTACAATGAGCAGTTCTTC | CATSDLGGAYNEQFF
TRBJ1-5 | . | once | TRBV12-3/TRBV12-4 | 14 | TGTGCCAGCAGACCTAACGGCAGGGATCGGCCCCAGCATTTT | CASRPNGRDRPQHF
TRBJ2-5 | . | few | TRBV19 | 14 | TGTGCCAGTAGTATATATTTGTTTCAAGAGACCCAGTACTTC | CASSIYLFQETQYF
TRBJ2-5 | . | . | TRBV10-2 | 16 | TGCGCCAGCAGTGAGTGGGGAGAATCGGTCGGGGAGACCCAGTACTTC | CASSEWGESVGETQYF
TRBJ2-7 | . | few | TRBV9 | 13 | TGTGCCAGCAGCGTAGCTGGGGGGCGTAAACAGTACTTC | CASSVAGGRKQYF
TRBJ1-4 | . | few | TRBV7-9 | 17 | TGTGCCAGCAGCTTAGGAGTCACGCACCCAACTAATGAAAAACTGTTTTTT | CASSLGVTHPTNEKLFF
TRBJ2-5 | . | . | TRBV20-1 | 12 | TGCAGTGCTAGTGGTGATCACGAGACCCAGTACTTC | CSASGDHETQYF
TRBJ2-2 | . | many | TRBV5-1 | 15 | TGCGCCAGCACTGCAGGGGCGTCCAACACCGGGGAGCTGTTTTTT | CASTAGASNTGELFF
TRBJ2-5 | TRBD2 | . | TRBV18 | 19 | TGTGCCAGCTCACCCCTGTCGGTAGCGGGGGACCTATACCAAGAGACCCAGTACTTC | CASSPLSVAGDLYQETQYF
TRBJ1-1 | . | few | TRBV7-9 | 12 | TGTGCCAGCACGTCAGGGGTAACTGAAGCTTTCTTT | CASTSGVTEAFF
TRBJ2-2 | . | . | TRBV4-1 | 15 | TGCGCCAGCAGCCAACATAGAGTAAACACCGGGGTGCTGTTTTTT | CASSQHRVNTGVLFF
TRBJ1-2 | TRBD1 | . | TRBV12-3/TRBV12-4 | 12 | TGTGCCAGCAGGGCCACAGGGGAAGGCTACACCTTC | CASRATGEGYTF
TRBJ2-5 | . | . | TRBV7-9 | 13 | TGTGCCAGCAGCTTTGGAGGCGCCCAGACCCAGTACTTC | CASSFGGAQTQYF
TRBJ1-3 | . | few | TRBV21-1 | 15 | TGTGCCAGCAGCAAAGTCCCCAGCTCTGGAAACACCATATATTTT | CASSKVPSSGNTIYF
TRBJ2-5 | . | few | TRBV9 | 14 | TGTGCCAGCAGCCCGAGGACGGCCCAAGAGACCCAGTACTTC | CASSPRTAQETQYF
TRBJ2-1 | TRBD2 | few | TRBV20-1 | 17 | TGCAGTGCTTCCGGGACTAGCGGGGGGTCCTCCTACAATGAGCAGTTCTTC | CSASGTSGGSSYNEQFF
TRBJ2-1 | TRBD1 | few | TRBV3-1 | 17 | TGTGCCAGCAGCCAAAAAATACAGGGGAGTGCTTACAATGAGCAGTTCTTC | CASSQKIQGSAYNEQFF
TRBJ1-3 | . | few | TRBV12-3/TRBV12-4 | 14 | TGTGCCAGCAGTACAGGTCACTCTGGAAACACCATATATTTT | CASSTGHSGNTIYF
TRBJ2-3 | . | few | TRBV9 | 16 | TGTGCCAGCAGCGTAGCTGGTCGGGCGGGGCCGGATACGCAGTATTTT | CASSVAGRAGPDTQYF
TRBJ2-5 | . | few | TRBV7-2 | 13 | TGTGCCAGCAGCTCGGACCAGCAAGAGACCCAGTACTTC | CASSSDQQETQYF
TRBJ2-5 | . | few | TRBV7-8 | 17 | TGTGCCAGCAGCCGCAGTCTTGGGGCTAGGGGTCCGGAGACCCAGTACTTC | CASSRSLGARGPETQYF
TRBJ2-1 | . | few | TRBV6-2/TRBV6-3 | 15 | TGTGCCAGCAGTTACTCAAAGAACTCCTACAATGAGCAGTTCTTC | CASSYSKNSYNEQFF
TRBJ1-1 | . | . | TRBV7-2 | 14 | TGTGCCAGCAGCTCCGCCCCCCTCGGCACTGAAGCTTTCTTT | CASSSAPLGTEAFF
TRBJ2-6 | . | . | TRBV28 | 16 | TGTGCCAGCAGTTCAGACCTACTCTCTGGGGCCAACGTCCTGACTTTC | CASSSDLLSGANVLTF
TRBJ2-7 | . | . | TRBV20-1 | 11 | TGCAGTGCTAGCAGGGCCGTCGAGCAGTACTTC | CSASRAVEQYF
TRBJ2-1 | TRBD1 | . | TRBV12-3/TRBV12-4 | 16 | TGTGCCAGCAGCCCGGGGACAGGGGGCGCGCTCCATGAGCAGTTCTTC | CASSPGTGGALHEQFF
TRBJ2-5 | TRBD2 | few | TRBV18 | 17 | TGTGCCAGCTCACCACCATCGCGGGGGGGAATGCAAGAGACCCAGTACTTC | CASSPPSRGGMQETQYF
TRBJ1-2 | TRBD1 | . | TRBV6-1 | 14 | TGTGCCAGCAAAAGGACAGGGGGAGACTATGGCTACACCTTC | CASKRTGGDYGYTF
TRBJ1-4 | . | few | TRBV19 | 13 | TGTGCCAGTAGGAGGGCTCACCATGAAAAACTGTTTTTT | CASRRAHHEKLFF